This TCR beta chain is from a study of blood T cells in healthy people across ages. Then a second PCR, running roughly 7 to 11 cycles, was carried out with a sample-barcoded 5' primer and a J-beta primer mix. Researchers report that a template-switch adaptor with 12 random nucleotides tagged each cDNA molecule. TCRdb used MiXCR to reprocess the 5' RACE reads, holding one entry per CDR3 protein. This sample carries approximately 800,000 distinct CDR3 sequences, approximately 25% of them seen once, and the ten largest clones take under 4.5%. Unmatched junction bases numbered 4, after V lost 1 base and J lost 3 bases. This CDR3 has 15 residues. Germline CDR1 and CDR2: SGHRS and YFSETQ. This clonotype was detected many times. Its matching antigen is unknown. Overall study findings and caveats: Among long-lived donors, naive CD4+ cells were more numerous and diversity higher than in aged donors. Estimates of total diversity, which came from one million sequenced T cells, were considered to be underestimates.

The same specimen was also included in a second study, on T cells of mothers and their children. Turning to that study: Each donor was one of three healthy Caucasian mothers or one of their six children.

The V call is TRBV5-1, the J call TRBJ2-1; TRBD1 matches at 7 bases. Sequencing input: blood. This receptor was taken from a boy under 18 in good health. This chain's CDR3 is CASSLQGTDYNEQFF. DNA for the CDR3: TGCGCCAGCAGCTTGCAAGGGACAGACTACAATGAGCAGTTCTTC.